This TCR beta chain was sequenced for a study of technical replicates of blood from a handful of donors (dated by TCRdb to the late 2010s). A note on this clone: Its recognized antigen is unknown. Base quality data are lacking; no much larger clone is found one base away.

Library method: the immunoSEQ multiplex PCR assay. The immuneACCESS repertoire file appears here via TCRdb, limited to in-frame rearrangements. These files lack a portion of the clones; in checked studies, under half of the deficit traces to unresolved V genes, and the cause of the others is not known. The sample table holds 55,000 to 75,000 clones, of which around 88% were seen once. Roughly 5.1% of the sample goes to the ten largest clones. For this chain, trimming is 6 bases at the V end and 7 bases at the J end, and the number of junction bases without a gene match is 9. Inclusive of the bounding cysteine and phenylalanine, the CDR3 is 15 residues long. Only CDR3 DNA is held: 45 bases, read in frame from base 1. The germline V gene specifies MNHEY as CDR1 and SVGAGI as CDR2.

The TCR sequence derives from a human donor in good health. Some clones in this sample may be carry-over from other donors' samples. The sample comprised PBMCs. This chain is built from TRBV6-5 and TRBJ2-2; 9 bases in between match TRBD2. The DNA is as follows: TGTGCCAGCAGGAAGGCGGGAGGGGCAAACGGGGAGCTGTTTTTT. Its translation reads: CASRKAGGANGELFF.